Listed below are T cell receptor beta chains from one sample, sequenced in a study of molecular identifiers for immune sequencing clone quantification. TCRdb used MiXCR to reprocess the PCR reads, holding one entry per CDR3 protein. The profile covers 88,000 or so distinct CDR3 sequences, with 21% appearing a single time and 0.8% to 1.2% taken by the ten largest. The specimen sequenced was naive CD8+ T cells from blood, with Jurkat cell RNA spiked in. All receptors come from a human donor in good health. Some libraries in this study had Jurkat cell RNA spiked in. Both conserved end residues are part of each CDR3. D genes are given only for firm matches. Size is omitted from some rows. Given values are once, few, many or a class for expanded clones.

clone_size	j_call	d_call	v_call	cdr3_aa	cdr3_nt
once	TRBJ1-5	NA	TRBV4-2	CASSQDSQPQHF	TGTGCCAGCAGCCAAGATAGTCAGCCCCAGCATTTT
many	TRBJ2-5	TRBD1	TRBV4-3	CASSQERIDRDRHQETQYF	TGCGCCAGCAGCCAAGAAAGGATAGATCGGGACAGGCACCAAGAGACCCAGTACTTC
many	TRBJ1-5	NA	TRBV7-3	CASSLDSYQPQHF	TGTGCCAGCAGCTTGGACAGCTATCAGCCCCAGCATTTT
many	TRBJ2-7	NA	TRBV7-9	CASSSWTDLAYEQYF	TGTGCCAGCAGCTCCTGGACAGACTTAGCCTACGAGCAGTACTTC
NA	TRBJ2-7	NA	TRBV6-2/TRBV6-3	CASSYSGRNEQYF	TGTGCCAGCAGTTACTCAGGGCGGAACGAGCAGTACTTC
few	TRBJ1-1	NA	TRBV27	CASREYGSEAFF	TGTGCCAGCAGGGAATATGGGTCTGAAGCTTTCTTT
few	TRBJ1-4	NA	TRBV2	CARGTGLEKLFF	TGTGCCAGGGGTACAGGACTTGAAAAACTGTTTTTT
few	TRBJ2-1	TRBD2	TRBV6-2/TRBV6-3	CASSYSGGLAEEQFF	TGTGCCAGCAGTTACTCGGGGGGGTTAGCAGAGGAGCAGTTCTTC
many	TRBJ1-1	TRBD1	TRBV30	CAWSPGTGRTEAFF	TGTGCCTGGAGTCCCGGGACAGGACGGACTGAAGCTTTCTTT
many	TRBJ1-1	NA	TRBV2	CASSDGKMNTEAFF	TGTGCCAGCAGTGACGGTAAGATGAACACTGAAGCTTTCTTT
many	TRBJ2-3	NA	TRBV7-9	CASSNRDSTTDTQYF	TGTGCCAGCAGCAACAGGGACTCTACCACAGATACGCAGTATTTT
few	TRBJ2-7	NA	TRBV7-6	CASSPEVGSADEQYF	TGTGCCAGCAGCCCAGAGGTGGGGTCGGCGGACGAGCAGTACTTC
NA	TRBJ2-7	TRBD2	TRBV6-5	CASSYSSGPGGEQYF	TGTGCCAGCAGTTACTCCTCCGGCCCCGGGGGGGAGCAGTACTTC
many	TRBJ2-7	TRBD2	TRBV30	CAWSVQRGNTYEQYF	TGTGCCTGGAGTGTTCAGCGGGGGAACACCTACGAGCAGTACTTC
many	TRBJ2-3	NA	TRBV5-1	CASSALGPDTQYF	TGCGCCAGCAGCGCCCTAGGCCCAGATACGCAGTATTTT
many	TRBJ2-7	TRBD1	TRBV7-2	CASSHSRTGAPYEQYF	TGTGCCAGCAGCCATTCCAGGACAGGGGCCCCCTACGAGCAGTACTTC
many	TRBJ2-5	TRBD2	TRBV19	CASSTQFIGTSGSKPQETQYF	TGTGCCAGTAGTACTCAATTCATCGGGACTAGCGGCTCGAAACCTCAAGAGACCCAGTACTTC
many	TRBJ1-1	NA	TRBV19	CASSIGGTNTEAFF	TGTGCCAGTAGTATAGGCGGGACAAACACTGAAGCTTTCTTT
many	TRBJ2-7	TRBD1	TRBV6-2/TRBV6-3	CASSYRTGGLYEQYF	TGTGCCAGCAGTTATCGGACAGGGGGCTTGTACGAGCAGTACTTC
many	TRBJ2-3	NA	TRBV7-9	CASSPPGTETDTQYF	TGTGCCAGCAGCCCTCCCGGGACTGAGACAGATACGCAGTATTTT